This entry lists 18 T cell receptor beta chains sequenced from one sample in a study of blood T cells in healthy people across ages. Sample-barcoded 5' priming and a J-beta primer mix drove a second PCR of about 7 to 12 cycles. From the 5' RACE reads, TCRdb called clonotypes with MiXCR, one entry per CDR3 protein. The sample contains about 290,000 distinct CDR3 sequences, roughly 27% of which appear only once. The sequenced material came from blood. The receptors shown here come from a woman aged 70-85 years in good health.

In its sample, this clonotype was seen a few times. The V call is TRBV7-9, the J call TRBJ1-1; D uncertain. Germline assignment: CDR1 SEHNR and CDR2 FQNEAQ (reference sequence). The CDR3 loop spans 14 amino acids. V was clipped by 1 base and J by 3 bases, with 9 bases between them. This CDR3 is CASSLDSGDTEAFF. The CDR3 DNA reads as TGTGCCAGCAGCTTAGACTCCGGGGACACTGAAGCTTTCTTT.

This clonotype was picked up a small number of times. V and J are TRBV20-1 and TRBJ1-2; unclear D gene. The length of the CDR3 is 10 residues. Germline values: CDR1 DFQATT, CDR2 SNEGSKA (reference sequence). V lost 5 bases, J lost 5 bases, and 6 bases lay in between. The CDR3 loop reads CSASHYGYTF. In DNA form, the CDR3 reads TGCAGTGCTTCACATTATGGCTACACCTTC.

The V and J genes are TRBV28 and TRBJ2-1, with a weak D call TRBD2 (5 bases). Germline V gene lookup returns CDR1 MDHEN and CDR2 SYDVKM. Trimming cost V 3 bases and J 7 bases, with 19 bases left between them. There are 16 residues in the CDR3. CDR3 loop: CASSLAVGVARNEQFF. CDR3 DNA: TGTGCCAGCAGTTTGGCCGTGGGAGTTGCCCGTAATGAGCAGTTCTTC.

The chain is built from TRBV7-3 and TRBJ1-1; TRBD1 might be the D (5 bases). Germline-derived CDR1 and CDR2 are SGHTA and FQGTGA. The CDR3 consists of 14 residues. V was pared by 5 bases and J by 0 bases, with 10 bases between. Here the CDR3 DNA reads TGTGCCAGCAGCCCGACAGTAATGAACACTGAAGCTTTCTTT. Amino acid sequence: CASSPTVMNTEAFF.

The CDR3 DNA sequence: TGTGCCAGCAGCTTAGATCGACTAGCGGGAGGGGTTTCAGATACGCAGTATTTT. This encodes CASSLDRLAGGVSDTQYF. J is TRBJ2-3 and V is TRBV7-2; 14 bases map to TRBD2. This CDR3 is built from 18 residues. The V and J ends lost 1 base and 4 bases, in that order; junction bases with no gene match: 7. In germline, CDR1 is SGHTA, CDR2 FQGNSA. The full variable domain, in which reference TRBV7-2 and TRBJ2-3 provide the parts outside the CDR3, is GAGVSQSPSNKVTEKGKDVELRCDPISGHTALYWYRQSLGQGLEFLIYFQGNSAPDKSGLPSDRFSAERTGGSVSTLTIQRTQQEDSAVYLCASSLDRLAGGVSDTQYFGPGTRLTVL.

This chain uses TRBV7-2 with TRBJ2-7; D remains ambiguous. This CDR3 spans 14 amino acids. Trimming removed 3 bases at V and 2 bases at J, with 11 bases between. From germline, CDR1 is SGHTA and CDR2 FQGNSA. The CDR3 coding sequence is TGTGCCAGCAGCTTCGAGGCGTCACCCTACGAGCAGTACTTC. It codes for CASSFEASPYEQYF.

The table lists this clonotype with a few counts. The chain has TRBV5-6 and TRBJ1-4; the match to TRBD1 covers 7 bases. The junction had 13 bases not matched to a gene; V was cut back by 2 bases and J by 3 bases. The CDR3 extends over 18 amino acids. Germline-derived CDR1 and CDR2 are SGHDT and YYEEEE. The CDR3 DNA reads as TGTGCCAGCAGCTTCAGACAGGGTTGGCGGTCAGCTAATGAAAAACTGTTTTTT. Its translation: CASSFRQGWRSANEKLFF. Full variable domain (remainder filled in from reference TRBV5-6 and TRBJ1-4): DAGVTQSPTHLIKTRGQQVTLRCSPKSGHDTVSWYQQALGQGPQFIFQYYEEEERQRGNFPDRFSGHQFPNYSSELNVNALLLGDSALYLCASSFRQGWRSANEKLFFGSGTQLSVL.

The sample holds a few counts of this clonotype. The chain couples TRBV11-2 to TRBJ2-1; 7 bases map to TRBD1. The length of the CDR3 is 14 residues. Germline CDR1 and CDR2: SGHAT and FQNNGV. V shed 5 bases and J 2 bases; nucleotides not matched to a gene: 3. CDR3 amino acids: CASSAQGAYNEQFF. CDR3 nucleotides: TGTGCCAGCAGCGCTCAGGGGGCCTACAATGAGCAGTTCTTC.

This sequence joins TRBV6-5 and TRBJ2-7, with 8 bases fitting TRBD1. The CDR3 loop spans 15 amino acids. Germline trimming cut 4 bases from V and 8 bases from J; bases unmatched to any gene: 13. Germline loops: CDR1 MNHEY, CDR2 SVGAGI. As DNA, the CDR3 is TGTGCCAGCAGTTCGCCACAGGGGGTCGTAGCGAAGCAGTACTTC. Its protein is CASSSPQGVVAKQYF.

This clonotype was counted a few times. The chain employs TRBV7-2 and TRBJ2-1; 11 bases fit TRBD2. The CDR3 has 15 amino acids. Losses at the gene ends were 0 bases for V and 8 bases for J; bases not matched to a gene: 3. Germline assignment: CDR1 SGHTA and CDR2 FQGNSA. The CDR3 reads CASSLASSGRHEQFF. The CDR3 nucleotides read TGTGCCAGCAGCTTAGCGTCTAGCGGGAGGCATGAGCAGTTCTTC.

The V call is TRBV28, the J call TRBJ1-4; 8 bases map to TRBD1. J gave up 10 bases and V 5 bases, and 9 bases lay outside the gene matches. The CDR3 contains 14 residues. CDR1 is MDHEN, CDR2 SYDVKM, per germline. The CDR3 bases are TGTGCCAGCAGTACTCAACAGGGGGGAGGAAAACTGTTTTTT. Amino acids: CASSTQQGGGKLFF.

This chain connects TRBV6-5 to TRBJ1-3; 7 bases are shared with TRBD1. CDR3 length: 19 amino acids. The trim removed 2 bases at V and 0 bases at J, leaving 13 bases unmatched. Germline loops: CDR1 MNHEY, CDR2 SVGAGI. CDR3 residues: CASSYAPGGTEVSGNTIYF. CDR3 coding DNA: TGTGCCAGCAGTTACGCTCCCGGCGGGACAGAAGTCTCTGGAAACACCATATATTTT.

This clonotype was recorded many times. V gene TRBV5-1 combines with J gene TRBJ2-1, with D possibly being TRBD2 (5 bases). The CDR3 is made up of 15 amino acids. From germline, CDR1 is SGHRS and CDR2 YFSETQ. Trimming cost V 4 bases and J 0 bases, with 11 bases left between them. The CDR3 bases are TGCGCCAGCAGCAAAGGAGGTATCTCCTACAATGAGCAGTTCTTC. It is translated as CASSKGGISYNEQFF.

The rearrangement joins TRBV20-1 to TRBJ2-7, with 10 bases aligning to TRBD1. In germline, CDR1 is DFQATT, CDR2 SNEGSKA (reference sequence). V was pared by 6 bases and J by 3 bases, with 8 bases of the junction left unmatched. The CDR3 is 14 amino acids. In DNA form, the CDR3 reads TGCAGTGCCACCCGGGACAGGGGTTTCTACGAGCAGTACTTC. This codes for CSATRDRGFYEQYF.

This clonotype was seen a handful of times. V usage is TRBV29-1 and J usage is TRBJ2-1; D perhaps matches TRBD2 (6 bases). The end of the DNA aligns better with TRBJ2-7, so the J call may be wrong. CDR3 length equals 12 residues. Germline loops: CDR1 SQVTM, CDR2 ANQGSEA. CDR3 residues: CSVEGLNYEQYF. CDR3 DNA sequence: TGCAGCGTTGAGGGACTGAACTACGAGCAGTACTTC.

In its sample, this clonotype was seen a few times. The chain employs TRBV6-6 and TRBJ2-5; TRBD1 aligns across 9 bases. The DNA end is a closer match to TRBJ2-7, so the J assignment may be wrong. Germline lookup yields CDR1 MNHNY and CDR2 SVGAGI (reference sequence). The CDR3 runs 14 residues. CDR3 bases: TGTGCCAGCAGTCGGACAGGGGAAGACTACGAGCAGTACTTC. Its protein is CASSRTGEDYEQYF.

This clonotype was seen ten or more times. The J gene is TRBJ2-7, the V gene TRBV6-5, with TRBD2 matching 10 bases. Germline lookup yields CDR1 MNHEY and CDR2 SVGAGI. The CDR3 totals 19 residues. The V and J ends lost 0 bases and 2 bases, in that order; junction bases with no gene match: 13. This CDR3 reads CASSYSMASGRLPTYEQYF. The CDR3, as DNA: TGTGCCAGCAGTTACTCGATGGCTAGCGGGAGACTCCCAACCTACGAGCAGTACTTC.

This CDR3 is CASTVGLAATYEQYF. CDR3 DNA: TGTGCCAGCACCGTCGGACTAGCAGCGACCTACGAGCAGTACTTC. The chain couples TRBV9 to TRBJ2-7; 8 bases agree with TRBD2. Germline assignment: CDR1 SGDLS and CDR2 YYNGEE. There are 15 residues in the CDR3. Trimming took 6 bases from V and 2 from J; bases not matched to a gene: 10.